Each of the 26 T cell receptor beta chains below was sequenced from the same sample in a study of Ad26.COV2.S vaccination and SARS-CoV-2 variants. The treatment here: about 20 received Ad26.COV2.S at low or high dose, single or two shots; 5 received placebo; per-sample allocation not given. The investigators took samples on day 63 after the first vaccine or placebo injection. Assay: immunoSEQ multiplex PCR; the TCRdb copy retains only in-frame clones and omits some. The profile shows 300,000 to 400,000 clones, around 89% of them singletons. Specimen: peripheral blood, collected in a trial of Ad26.COV2.S vaccine versus placebo. The receptors come from a person aged 18-65 years who received the Ad26.COV2.S COVID-19 vaccine or a placebo.

The genes are TRBV3-1 (or the pseudogene TRBV3-2) and TRBJ2-5, with 7 bases fitting TRBD1. CDR3 length: 15 residues. Germline CDR1 is LGHDT and CDR2 is YNNKEL (reference sequence). After removal of 4 bases from V and 1 base from J, the junction contained 6 bases not matched to a gene. The CDR3 DNA is TGTGCCAGCAGCCCGACAGGGTCTCTCCAAGAGACCCAGTACTTC. It encodes CASSPTGSLQETQYF.

The rearrangement links TRBV3-1 (or the pseudogene TRBV3-2) to TRBJ2-5; weak D call: TRBD2 (6 bases). Looked up from germline, CDR1 is LGHDT and CDR2 is YNNKEL (reference sequence). The CDR3 length is 15 residues. The V and J ends lost 8 bases and 5 bases respectively, with 21 bases between them. The CDR3 loop is CASLSGTTRGETQYF. In DNA, the CDR3 is TGTGCCAGCTTATCCGGGACCACCCGGGGGGAGACCCAGTACTTC.

The rearrangement uses TRBV2 and TRBJ1-4; perhaps TRBD1 as D (6 bases). The V end lost 6 bases, the J end lost 7 bases, and 18 bases lay between the germline ends. This CDR3 region has 15 residues. Per germline, CDR1 SNHLY and CDR2 FYNNEI. CDR3 DNA sequence: TGTGCCAGCAGGGCACAGGGATCTCGCGGTGAAAAACTGTTTTTT. As protein: CASRAQGSRGEKLFF.

This chain joins TRBV5-1 and TRBJ2-3; no definite D call. The CDR3 sequence is 11 residues long. Germline lookup yields CDR1 SGHRS and CDR2 YFSETQ. The germline V and J ends were trimmed by 5 bases and 5 bases, with 6 bases remaining between them. The CDR3 is CASRAQDTQYF. CDR3 sequence (DNA): TGCGCCAGCAGGGCGCAAGATACGCAGTATTTT.

The rearrangement uses TRBV18 and TRBJ1-5; D is uncertain. V gave up 3 bases and J gave up 3 bases, with 9 bases separating them. The CDR3 contains 14 residues. The V gene's germline CDR1 is KGHSH and CDR2 LQKENI. The chain's CDR3 is CASSPSADNQPQHF. In DNA, the CDR3 is TGTGCCAGCTCACCGTCGGCCGACAATCAGCCCCAGCATTTT.

V is TRBV5-8 and J is TRBJ1-2; the D gene is possibly TRBD1 (5 bases). The CDR3 is 17 residues long. The V gene's germline CDR1 is SGHTS and CDR2 YDEGEE. The V end lost 4 bases, the J end lost 0 bases, and 19 bases lay between the germline ends. The CDR3 spells CASSAFPGRTANYGYTF. CDR3 coding DNA: TGTGCCAGCAGCGCCTTTCCAGGGCGTACCGCTAACTATGGCTACACCTTC.

The V and J genes are TRBV7-3 and TRBJ1-1, with D uncertain. The CDR3 has 14 residues. Germline lookup yields CDR1 SGHTA and CDR2 FQGTGA. V was trimmed by 3 bases and J by 3 bases, leaving 11 bases between them. In nucleotides, the CDR3 is TGTGCCAGCAGCTTCCGGGGAGCGGACACTGAAGCTTTCTTT. Translating it yields CASSFRGADTEAFF.

V and J are TRBV7-9 and TRBJ1-1; no definite D call. Deletions cut 3 bases from V and 0 bases from J, with 11 bases between. The CDR3 covers 15 residues. CDR1 and CDR2 (germline): SEHNR, FQNEAQ (reference sequence). DNA of the CDR3: TGTGCCAGCAGCTTTGGAGGGTTCGTGAACACTGAAGCTTTCTTT. Residues: CASSFGGFVNTEAFF.

J is TRBJ1-2 and V is TRBV27; the D is unclear. The CDR3 covers 13 residues. V shed 3 bases and J shed 8 bases, with 13 bases lying between them. CDR1 and CDR2 (germline): MNHEY, SMNVEV (reference sequence). This chain's CDR3 is CASSFRPKDGYTF. The CDR3 nucleotides read TGTGCCAGCAGTTTTCGGCCCAAGGACGGCTACACCTTC.

The V and J genes are TRBV5-6 and TRBJ1-5, with no clear D. V was clipped by 2 bases and J by 2 bases, with 8 bases between them. The length of the CDR3 is 14 residues. Germline V gene data show CDR1 as SGHDT and CDR2 as YYEEEE. The CDR3: CASSFKVGNQPQHF. As DNA, the CDR3 is TGTGCCAGCAGCTTTAAGGTAGGCAATCAGCCCCAGCATTTT.

The J gene is TRBJ2-2, the V gene TRBV28; D gene ambiguous. The germline V gene encodes CDR1 MDHEN and CDR2 SYDVKM. The CDR3 covers 15 residues. Trimming removed 6 bases from V and 5 bases from J, with 16 bases in between. This chain's CDR3 is CASSQIPSQTGELFF. The CDR3 DNA sequence: TGTGCCAGCAGCCAGATCCCCTCCCAGACCGGGGAGCTGTTTTTT.

The rearrangement uses TRBV6-6 and TRBJ1-1; TRBD1 aligns across 7 bases. V lost 10 bases and J lost 1; bases outside the gene matches: 6. CDR1 MNHNY and CDR2 SVGAGI come from the germline V gene (reference sequence). The CDR3 runs 13 residues. CDR3 protein: CANSGQSNTEAFF. The CDR3 region has the DNA TGTGCCAACTCGGGACAGTCGAACACTGAAGCTTTCTTT.

The gene calls are TRBV11-2 and TRBJ2-7; 12 positions agree with TRBD2. Germline-derived CDR1 and CDR2 are SGHAT and FQNNGV. There are 15 residues in the CDR3. Germline trimming cut 4 bases from V and 2 bases from J; bases unmatched to any gene: 3. CDR3 in DNA: TGTGCCAGCAGCTCGGCTAGCGGGAGGGCCTACGAGCAGTACTTC. It encodes CASSSASGRAYEQYF.

The chain recombines TRBV18 with TRBJ2-7; D is perhaps TRBD1 (5 bases). The V end was cut by 3 bases, the J end by 2 bases, with 11 bases between. Looked up from germline, CDR1 is KGHSH and CDR2 is LQKENI. The CDR3 has 14 amino acids. In DNA, the CDR3 is TGTGCCAGCTCACCCGACAGCCTCACCTACGAGCAGTACTTC. Translating gives CASSPDSLTYEQYF.

This clone was detected a few times. This rearrangement joins TRBV5-1 to TRBJ1-2, with D uncertain. Germline values: CDR1 SGHRS, CDR2 YFSETQ. CDR3 length: 13 amino acids. Trimming stripped 0 bases from V and 5 bases from J, with 8 bases between. CDR3 nucleotides: TGCGCCAGCAGCTTGGACGCGGCGTATGGCTACACCTTC. This sequence encodes CASSLDAAYGYTF.

DNA for the CDR3: TGTGCCAGCAGCTTGAGGGGGCAGGACAATGAGCAGTTCTTC. Translation: CASSLRGQDNEQFF. The chain uses TRBV7-9 and TRBJ2-1; 7 bases match TRBD1. The CDR3 is 14 amino acids. Germline V gene sequence: CDR1 SEHNR, CDR2 FQNEAQ (reference sequence). The trim removed 3 bases at V and 5 bases at J, leaving 4 bases unmatched.

The chain recombines TRBV14 with TRBJ2-3, with TRBD2 matching 13 bases. The CDR3 has 17 residues. V lost 4 bases and J lost 0; bases outside the gene matches: 4. Germline V CDR1 and CDR2: SGHDN, FVKESK. The CDR3 sequence: CASSLLGLAGSTDTQYF. Written as DNA, the CDR3 is TGTGCCAGCAGCCTCTTGGGACTAGCGGGGAGCACAGATACGCAGTATTTT.

Notes on this clone: This sample also contains other DNA sequences that code for the same CDR3. V usage is TRBV9 and J usage is TRBJ2-3, with no clear D. The V gene lost 0 bases and the J gene lost 3 bases, with 2 bases spanning the gap. The CDR3 totals 12 residues. Germline assignment: CDR1 SGDLS and CDR2 YYNGEE. The CDR3 sequence is CASSVDTDTQYF. In DNA, the CDR3 is TGTGCCAGCAGCGTAGATACAGATACGCAGTATTTT.

This clone was observed a few times. The J gene is TRBJ1-4, the V gene TRBV30, with a possible D match to TRBD1 (6 bases). This CDR3 comprises 16 residues. The germline V gene encodes CDR1 GTSNPN and CDR2 SVGIG (reference sequence). V lost 3 bases, J lost 6 bases, and 20 bases lay in between. CDR3 coding DNA: TGTGCCTGGAGGCCCCGATGGGGACATGTAGATGAAAAACTGTTTTTT. Residues: CAWRPRWGHVDEKLFF.

In its sample, this clone ranks as medium-sized (0.01 to 0.1%). This chain connects TRBV7-9 to TRBJ2-1; a possible D gene is TRBD2 (5 bases). V was trimmed by 5 bases and J by 0 bases, leaving 14 bases between them. Germline-derived CDR1 and CDR2 are SEHNR and FQNEAQ (reference sequence). The CDR3 consists of 16 residues. DNA of the CDR3: TGTGCCAGCAGCCCCCCAATGGGGAGCTCCTACAATGAGCAGTTCTTC. Translating it yields CASSPPMGSSYNEQFF. Supplemented by reference TRBV7-9 and TRBJ2-1, the full variable domain reads DTGVSQNPRHKITKRGQNVTFRCDPISEHNRLYWYRQTLGQGPEFLTYFQNEAQLEKSRLLSDRFSAERPKGSFSTLEIQRTEQGDSAMYLCASSPPMGSSYNEQFFGPGTRLTVL.

This clone was recorded a few times. V and J are TRBV7-9 and TRBJ1-3; 9 nucleotides match TRBD1. V shed 5 bases, J shed 0 bases, and the junction held 8 bases outside the gene matches. CDR1 SEHNR and CDR2 FQNEAQ come from the germline V gene (reference sequence). CDR3 size: 17 residues. The CDR3 DNA reads as TGTGCCAGCAGCCCCCCGGGACAGGGAAACTCTGGAAACACCATATATTTT. It yields the protein CASSPPGQGNSGNTIYF.

This clone is labeled as medium-sized. The V gene is TRBV3-1 (or the pseudogene TRBV3-2), the J gene TRBJ1-3, with 8 positions matching TRBD1. Germline-derived CDR1 and CDR2 are LGHDT and YNNKEL (reference sequence). The V gene end was trimmed by 5 bases and the J gene end by 1 base; junction bases not matched to a gene: 4. The CDR3 contains 15 residues. The CDR3, as DNA: TGTGCCAGCAGCTATAACAGGGGGTCTGGAAACACCATATATTTT. The encoded protein is CASSYNRGSGNTIYF.

V gene TRBV7-3 combines with J gene TRBJ1-3, with 8 bases fitting TRBD1. Trimming at V came to 5 bases and at J to 2 bases, leaving 8 bases not matched to a gene. Germline assignment: CDR1 SGHTA and CDR2 FQGTGA. This CDR3 has 16 amino acids. Here the CDR3 reads CASSRGQGKAGNTIYF. DNA of the CDR3: TGTGCCAGCAGCCGTGGACAGGGAAAAGCTGGAAACACCATATATTTT.

This clone came up many times. V usage is TRBV28 and J usage is TRBJ1-1, with D possibly TRBD1 on 6 matching bases. The V end was cut by 4 bases, the J end by 5 bases, with 11 bases between. Germline CDR1 and CDR2: MDHEN and SYDVKM. This CDR3 contains 13 residues. CDR3 sequence reads: CASSSGARTEAFF. The CDR3, as DNA: TGTGCCAGCAGTTCGGGGGCTCGTACTGAAGCTTTCTTT.

The chain employs TRBV28 and TRBJ2-5, with 11 bases lining up with TRBD2. From germline, CDR1 is MDHEN and CDR2 SYDVKM. The CDR3 has 16 amino acids. V was clipped by 1 base and J by 5 bases; unmatched bases: 6. The CDR3, as DNA: TGTGCCAGCAGTTTATTAGCGGGAGGGCGCGGGGAGACCCAGTACTTC. Translated, it gives CASSLLAGGRGETQYF.

This sequence joins TRBV9 and TRBJ2-7, with unresolved D. The CDR3 loop spans 15 amino acids. CDR1 is SGDLS, CDR2 YYNGEE, per germline. Trimming shortened V by 0 bases and J by 5 bases, and 15 bases separated the two germline ends. CDR3 sequence reads: CASSVGVSMSDEQYF. The DNA for the CDR3 is TGTGCCAGCAGCGTAGGGGTGTCTATGTCCGACGAGCAGTACTTC.